This TCR beta chain was identified during a study of T cell responses to AZD1222 COVID-19 vaccine. Findings and caveats of the study: Females made up more of the donors, who were largely white British, and clonal diversity may have come out too low. Across the whole spike, CD4 TCRs peaked at regions 160-218 and 743-854. Repertoire collection took place solely once the T cell response had peaked. The study reported that nearly half of spike-specific TCRs target unmutated variant regions.

This clone has just one count. Its antigen is as yet unknown. CDR3 length: 15 residues. The germline CDR1 and CDR2 sequences are MNHNY and SVGAGI (reference sequence). Germline trimming cut 5 bases from V and 11 bases from J; bases unmatched to any gene: 12. The table came from immunoSEQ multiplex PCR; TCRdb's copy has only in-frame clones and leaves some out. The sample contains 180,000 or so clones, nearly 95% of which appear only once. V gene TRBV6-6 combines with J gene TRBJ2-7, with 13 bases identical to TRBD2. The specimen was peripheral blood, collected 28 days after the second AZD1222 dose. The sequence came from an adult who received the AZD1222 COVID-19 vaccine. DNA of the CDR3: TGTGCCAGCAGTCACCAAGGACTAGCGGGGGCTCGGGAGTACTTC. It yields the protein CASSHQGLAGAREYF.